The 24 T cell receptor beta chains given below trace back to one sample, sequenced in a study of radiation and T cells in renal cell carcinoma. Data came from immunoSEQ multiplex PCR; TCRdb stores just in-frame clones and leaves some out. The sample lists about 150,000 clones; approximately 90% were seen once. Time point described: baseline pretreatment blood. Noted treatment: 15 Gy SBRT to primary tumor, nephrectomy 4 weeks later. Sequenced material: blood, taken from a patient whose treatment included radiotherapy and nephrectomy. All receptors come from a woman in her 70s with renal cell carcinoma.

V gene TRBV9 combines with J gene TRBJ2-5; 15 bases match TRBD2. The CDR3 is made up of 20 amino acids. CDR1 and CDR2 from the germline V gene are SGDLS and YYNGEE. The V and J ends lost 1 base and 2 bases, in that order; junction bases with no gene match: 12. The CDR3 DNA is TGTGCCAGCAGCGTACCCTCCCCGGGACTAGCGGGGGGAGGGCAAGAGACCCAGTACTTC. It is translated as CASSVPSPGLAGGGQETQYF.

V gene TRBV19 combines with J gene TRBJ2-6; 8 positions match TRBD1. Looked up from germline, CDR1 is LNHDA and CDR2 is SQIVND (reference sequence). V gave up 5 bases and J gave up 2 bases; unmatched junction bases: 11. The CDR3 loop spans 18 amino acids. CDR3 region: CASSRQGQGSPGANVLTF. DNA for the CDR3: TGTGCCAGTAGTCGGCAAGGACAGGGTAGTCCTGGGGCCAACGTCCTGACTTTC.

The J gene is TRBJ1-5, the V gene TRBV7-2; TRBD1 might be the D (5 bases). The CDR3 is 14 residues long. From germline, CDR1 is SGHTA and CDR2 FQGNSA. Trimming removed 3 bases at V and 0 bases at J, with 6 bases between. For the CDR3, the DNA is TGTGCCAGCAGCTTCAGGGATAGCAATCAGCCCCAGCATTTT. This encodes CASSFRDSNQPQHF.

This chain joins TRBV9 and TRBJ2-1; D remains ambiguous. Trimming cost V 0 bases and J 5 bases, with 15 bases left between them. Germline CDR1 SGDLS, CDR2 YYNGEE. The length of the CDR3 is 16 residues. The CDR3 region has the DNA TGTGCCAGCAGCGTAGACCCCGGGCCGGGTGACAATGAGCAGTTCTTC. The encoded protein is CASSVDPGPGDNEQFF.

The chain uses TRBV9 and TRBJ2-1; 9 nucleotides match TRBD2. The CDR3 is 15 residues long. The V segment lost 1 base and the J segment 8 bases; nucleotides outside the gene matches: 7. Germline V gene sequence: CDR1 SGDLS, CDR2 YYNGEE. CDR3 sequence: CASSVTSGGNDEQFF. The DNA of the CDR3 is TGTGCCAGCAGCGTAACCAGCGGGGGGAATGATGAGCAGTTCTTC.

The chain carries TRBV4-3 and TRBJ1-1; no definite D call. CDR3 size: 16 residues. Germline-derived CDR1 and CDR2 are LGHNA and YSLEER. V was pared by 2 bases and J by 2 bases, with 15 bases between. The CDR3 DNA reads TGCGCCAGCAGCCAATCGGCCATTCAGCGAAACACTGAAGCTTTCTTT. Its translation is CASSQSAIQRNTEAFF.

Regarding this clone: At the DNA level, this CDR3 is encoded by other sequences in the same sample as well. The DNA of the CDR3 is TGCGCCAGCAGCTTTCTAGATACGCAGTATTTT. Its protein is CASSFLDTQYF. The genes are TRBV5-1 and TRBJ2-3; D gene ambiguous. This CDR3 has 11 residues. Germline assignment: CDR1 SGHRS and CDR2 YFSETQ. V shed 2 bases and J shed 5 bases, with 3 bases lying between them.

The J gene is TRBJ2-3, the V gene TRBV7-9; possibly TRBD2 for D (5 bases). The length of the CDR3 is 16 residues. Germline lookup yields CDR1 SEHNR and CDR2 FQNEAQ (reference sequence). Deletions cut 2 bases from V and 0 bases from J, with 12 bases between. The CDR3 loop reads CASSLTGSASTDTQYF. CDR3 bases: TGTGCCAGCAGCTTAACGGGGAGTGCTAGCACAGATACGCAGTATTTT.

This clone was found once. The genes are TRBV6-1 and TRBJ1-1; perhaps TRBD1 as D (5 bases). The germline V and J ends were trimmed by 5 bases and 10 bases, with 11 bases remaining between them. This CDR3 contains 11 residues. Per germline, CDR1 MNHNS and CDR2 SASEGT. The CDR3 reads CASSTRGGAFF. Written as DNA, the CDR3 is TGTGCCAGCAGTACCCGGGGCGGAGCTTTCTTT.

The chain couples TRBV19 to TRBJ2-3; 8 positions match TRBD1. V trimming: 8 bases; J trimming: 1 base; junction bases outside the gene matches: 5. The V gene's germline CDR1 is LNHDA and CDR2 SQIVND (reference sequence). CDR3 length equals 14 residues. CDR3 nucleotide sequence: TGTGCCAGTCGACAGACAGGGGGCACAGATACGCAGTATTTT. It is translated as CASRQTGGTDTQYF.

The chain carries TRBV7-2 and TRBJ2-3, with D perhaps being TRBD1 or TRBD2 (5 bases each). Between the trimmed V and J ends, which lost 1 base and 2 bases, there was a span of 13 bases. Germline values: CDR1 SGHTA, CDR2 FQGNSA. CDR3 length: 16 amino acids. Written as DNA, the CDR3 is TGTGCCAGCAGCTTAGATAGGGACCTAACCACAGATACGCAGTATTTT. Encoded protein: CASSLDRDLTTDTQYF.

This chain joins TRBV5-6 and TRBJ1-1, with no clear D. The V end lost 1 base, the J end lost 4 bases, and 5 bases lay between the germline ends. This CDR3 is 12 amino acids long. Looked up from germline, CDR1 is SGHDT and CDR2 is YYEEEE. The CDR3 protein is CASSLSVTEAFF. The DNA for the CDR3 is TGTGCCAGCAGCTTGTCGGTCACTGAAGCTTTCTTT.

The chain recombines TRBV7-2 with TRBJ2-1; 11 bases are a match to TRBD2. The CDR3 extends over 15 amino acids. Germline assignment: CDR1 SGHTA and CDR2 FQGNSA. V shed 6 bases, J shed 2 bases, and the junction held 3 bases outside the gene matches. Written as DNA, the CDR3 is TGTGCCAGCAGGAAACTAGCGGGGGCCTACAATGAGCAGTTCTTC. It translates to CASRKLAGAYNEQFF. Looking up the rest from reference TRBV7-2 and TRBJ2-1 gives the full variable domain: GAGVSQSPSNKVTEKGKDVELRCDPISGHTALYWYRQSLGQGLEFLIYFQGNSAPDKSGLPSDRFSAERTGGSVSTLTIQRTQQEDSAVYLCASRKLAGAYNEQFFGPGTRLTVL.

This rearrangement joins TRBV19 to TRBJ2-3; D is uncertain. This CDR3 comprises 14 residues. Germline CDR1 LNHDA, CDR2 SQIVND (reference sequence). Trimming left V 5 bases short and J 0 bases short, with 9 bases between. The CDR3 sequence: CASSQSLSTDTQYF. For the CDR3, the DNA is TGTGCCAGTAGTCAGAGCCTTAGCACAGATACGCAGTATTTT.

CDR3 in DNA: TGTGCCAGCAGCTTACGGACAGAGAACTATGGCTACACCTTC. This gives the protein CASSLRTENYGYTF. The chain uses TRBV7-9 and TRBJ1-2; tentatively, D is TRBD1 (6 bases). In germline, CDR1 is SEHNR, CDR2 FQNEAQ (reference sequence). Trimming removed 2 bases at V and 2 bases at J, with 9 bases between. The length of the CDR3 is 14 residues.

The chain employs TRBV10-3 and TRBJ2-6; TRBD1 matches 9 bases. The germline V gene encodes CDR1 ENHRY and CDR2 SYGVKD. The CDR3 loop spans 16 amino acids. J was trimmed by 0 bases and V by 5 bases; bases with no gene match: 2. CDR3 coding DNA: TGTGCCATCAGTCGGGACAGGGCCTCTGGGGCCAACGTCCTGACTTTC. Amino acid sequence: CAISRDRASGANVLTF.

DNA for the CDR3: TGTGCCAGCAGCTCCCGACTAGCGCGGGCCGGGGAGCTGTTTTTT. Encoded protein: CASSSRLARAGELFF. The chain has TRBV7-6 and TRBJ2-2; the match to TRBD2 covers 8 bases. This CDR3 spans 15 amino acids. CDR1 and CDR2 (germline): SGHVS, FNYEAQ. Trimming cost V 4 bases and J 6 bases; bases outside gene matches: 7.

Only one count was recorded for this clone. V and J are TRBV7-9 and TRBJ1-4; no clear D. V dropped 6 bases and J dropped 4 bases, with 9 bases sitting between them. CDR3 length equals 13 residues. Germline V lookup: CDR1 SEHNR, CDR2 FQNEAQ (reference sequence). For the CDR3, the DNA is TGTGCCAGCAGTAGGGCAGTTAATGAAAAACTGTTTTTT. Amino acid sequence: CASSRAVNEKLFF. Combining the CDR3 with reference TRBV7-9 and TRBJ1-4 gives the whole variable domain DTGVSQNPRHKITKRGQNVTFRCDPISEHNRLYWYRQTLGQGPEFLTYFQNEAQLEKSRLLSDRFSAERPKGSFSTLEIQRTEQGDSAMYLCASSRAVNEKLFFGSGTQLSVL.

This chain connects TRBV12-5 to TRBJ2-1; a possible D gene is TRBD1 (5 bases). V gave up 1 base and J gave up 4 bases, with 8 bases separating them. The CDR3 sequence is 14 residues long. CDR1 and CDR2 from the germline V gene are LGHNT and FRNRAP. The CDR3 spells CASGLARQYNEQFF. The CDR3 DNA sequence: TGTGCTAGTGGTTTGGCCCGACAGTACAATGAGCAGTTCTTC. Together with reference TRBV12-5 and TRBJ2-1, the CDR3 gives the full variable domain: DARVTQTPRHKVTEMGQEVTMRCQPILGHNTVFWYRQTMMQGLELLAYFRNRAPLDDSGMPKDRFSAEMPDATLATLKIQPSEPRDSAVYFCASGLARQYNEQFFGPGTRLTVL.

J is TRBJ2-5 and V is TRBV9; TRBD1 agrees at 12 bases. V was pared by 4 bases and J by 5 bases, with 6 bases of the junction left unmatched. Germline V gene data show CDR1 as SGDLS and CDR2 as YYNGEE. The CDR3 is 15 amino acids. The CDR3 here is CASSLGTGGGETQYF. The CDR3 nucleotides read TGTGCCAGCAGCCTAGGGACAGGGGGCGGGGAGACCCAGTACTTC.

The V call is TRBV5-1, the J call TRBJ1-4; D unresolved. The CDR3 contains 15 residues. V dropped 5 bases and J dropped 0 bases, with 11 bases sitting between them. Germline V gives CDR1 SGHRS, CDR2 YFSETQ. The CDR3 region is CASRPTTATNEKLFF. CDR3 bases: TGCGCCAGCAGACCTACGACGGCAACTAATGAAAAACTGTTTTTT.

This chain connects TRBV5-1 to TRBJ1-1, with D hard to call. CDR1 is SGHRS and CDR2 is YFSETQ in the germline V gene. The CDR3 runs to 13 residues. Trimming pared 0 bases from V and 5 bases from J, leaving 8 bases between. CDR3 coding DNA: TGCGCCAGCAGCTTGGAGCTCAGGACTGAAGCTTTCTTT. Its translation is CASSLELRTEAFF.

The V and J genes are TRBV30 and TRBJ2-7; 12 bases match TRBD1. After removal of 4 bases from V and 2 bases from J, the junction contained 9 bases not matched to a gene. The germline gives CDR1 GTSNPN, CDR2 SVGIG (reference sequence). The CDR3 spans 16 residues. The CDR3 sequence: CAWMRDRGQNAYEQYF. DNA of the CDR3: TGTGCCTGGATGCGGGACAGGGGGCAGAACGCCTACGAGCAGTACTTC.

The chain combines TRBV7-2 with TRBJ2-2, with D hard to call. The V end lost 4 bases, the J end lost 6 bases, and 18 bases lay between the germline ends. CDR3 length: 16 amino acids. Germline assignment: CDR1 SGHTA and CDR2 FQGNSA. CDR3 protein: CASSSQSQTPAGELFF. The CDR3 DNA reads TGTGCCAGCAGCTCCCAGAGCCAGACACCGGCCGGGGAGCTGTTTTTT.